This note documents a single TCR beta chain sequence. Its antigen is still unknown. This specimen belongs to a study of blood T cells in healthy people across ages. General study points: Among long-lived donors, naive CD4+ cells were more numerous and diversity higher than in aged donors.

The ends were cut back, 4 bases at V and 6 bases at J, with 10 bases in the middle. This CDR3 spans 13 amino acids. Germline V gene data show CDR1 as SEHNR and CDR2 as FQNEAQ (reference sequence). About 10 milliliters of peripheral blood were drawn from each donor. A second roughly 6 to 11 cycle PCR used barcoded and J-beta primers. MiXCR was run by TCRdb on the 5' RACE reads, yielding one entry per CDR3 protein. The sample holds roughly 1.7 million distinct CDR3 sequences, about 35% seen once. This TCR derives from a woman between 25 and 40 years old in good health. Sequenced sample: blood. V and J are TRBV7-9 and TRBJ2-1; D uncertain. CDR3 in amino acids: CASSSEPSNEQFF. The CDR3 DNA sequence: TGTGCCAGCAGCTCGGAGCCCTCCAATGAGCAGTTCTTC.